The clone carrying this T cell receptor beta chain was seen only a few times. Its antigen is unknown. Cells stained for CD3, CD4, CD8, CD45RA, CD27 and viability were sorted into four CD45RA/CD27 subsets. The data belong to a study of naive and memory T cell subsets. The study, taken as a whole, reports: Naive repertoires, especially CD8, held a few larger clonotypes, possibly memory cells re-expressing CD45RA. Each distinct alpha or beta sequence counts as one clonotype. Findings for naive and memory subsets could not be checked against ground truth.

Germline loops: CDR1 DFQATT, CDR2 SNEGSKA (reference sequence). The CDR3 is 16 amino acids. The V end lost 0 bases, the J end lost 3 bases, and 15 bases lay between the germline ends. Two oligonucleotides, mixed equimolar, formed the beta constant-region primer covering TRBC1 and TRBC2. Ligated cDNA was amplified by four rounds of PCR with nested alpha and beta constant-region primers and SP2. TCRdb processed the UMI-ligation and nested PCR reads anew with MiXCR; each CDR3 protein has one entry. The repertoire consists of approximately 140,000 distinct CDR3 sequences, with approximately 24% occurring once and the leading ten covering 0.11%.

The V call is TRBV20-1, the J call TRBJ1-5; D is unclear. The sequence came from a human donor in good health. The specimen was naive CD4+ T cells from blood. The CDR3 sequence is CSARDRIGGDNQPQHF. CDR3 sequence (DNA): TGCAGTGCTAGAGATCGTATCGGCGGAGACAATCAGCCCCAGCATTTT.